The next 7 T cell receptor beta chains were all read from a single sample in a study of T cell repertoires in cytomegalovirus infection (dated by TCRdb to between 2018 and 2020). The treatment or condition label here, explained by the study, means: in vitro stimulation with specific CMV peptide epitopes to enrich CMV-specific T cells. No cognate antigen is known for these TCRs. Sequencing used an Illumina HiSeq 1500. TCRdb redid the processing of the public reads, applying fastp at Q25 and MiXCR, and retained in-frame beta chains. For every CDR3 protein sequence, its rows merge into one entry that carries the most common genes and DNA. The sample profile shows roughly 800,000 distinct CDR3 sequences; roughly 29% of them were found once. Roughly 14% of the sample is in the top ten clones. The source was cultured CD8+ T cells from PBMCs, collected from culture after CMV antigen stimulation. These receptors were taken from a human donor in good health (CMV status not recorded). Some clones in this sample may be carry-over from other donors' samples.

The chain combines TRBV19 with TRBJ1-5; D might be TRBD1 (6 bases). In germline, CDR1 is LNHDA, CDR2 SQIVND (reference sequence). CDR3 length: 14 residues. Trimming cost V 3 bases and J 6 bases, with 12 bases left between them. In DNA, the CDR3 is TGTGCCAGTAGTATTGCAGGAGGGGGTCAGCCCCAGCATTTT. Translated, it gives CASSIAGGGQPQHF.

The J gene is TRBJ2-1, the V gene TRBV4-2; 7 nucleotides line up with TRBD2. J gave up 6 bases and V 2 bases, and 7 bases lay outside the gene matches. CDR3 length: 15 amino acids. Germline V gene sequence: CDR1 LGHNA, CDR2 YNFKEQ. The CDR3 bases are TGTGCCAGCAGCCAATCTCTCGGGACTATCAATGAGCAGTTCTTC. As protein: CASSQSLGTINEQFF.

The chain uses TRBV5-1 and TRBJ2-1; D ambiguous. Trimming shortened V by 2 bases and J by 8 bases, and 23 bases separated the two germline ends. CDR1 is SGHRS and CDR2 is YFSETQ in the germline V gene. The CDR3 is 17 residues long. In DNA, the CDR3 is TGCGCCAGCAGCTTAACCTTCAATTTGGCTACCACCGATGAGCAGTTCTTC. This codes for CASSLTFNLATTDEQFF.

This clonotype showed up just a few times. The chain is built from TRBV4-2 and TRBJ1-1, with a weak D call TRBD1 (6 bases). V was pared by 0 bases and J by 5 bases, with 7 bases between. The CDR3 runs to 13 residues. Germline V lookup: CDR1 LGHNA, CDR2 YNFKEQ. CDR3 sequence: CASSQERGTEAFF. As DNA, the CDR3 is TGTGCCAGCAGCCAAGAGAGGGGGACTGAAGCTTTCTTT.

The chain joins TRBV6-5 to TRBJ2-5, with D possibly matching TRBD1 (5 bases). Trimming shortened V by 0 bases and J by 5 bases, and 10 bases separated the two germline ends. This CDR3 spans 14 amino acids. Per germline, CDR1 MNHEY and CDR2 SVGAGI. For the CDR3, the DNA is TGTGCCAGCAGTTACTCAGGGGAATGGGAGACCCAGTACTTC. It encodes CASSYSGEWETQYF.

This clonotype was counted only a few times. V and J are TRBV7-6 and TRBJ2-7; D is uncertain. The V gene's germline CDR1 is SGHVS and CDR2 FNYEAQ. The V and J ends lost 1 base and 6 bases respectively, with 4 bases between them. CDR3 length equals 11 residues. CDR3 DNA: TGTGCCAGCAGCTTAGAGAGCGAGCAGTACTTC. Residues: CASSLESEQYF.

Only a few counts were recorded for this clonotype. The rearrangement joins TRBV19 to TRBJ2-7, with 9 bases lining up with TRBD1. The trim removed 10 bases at V and 4 bases at J, leaving 11 bases unmatched. The germline V gene has CDR1 LNHDA and CDR2 SQIVND (reference sequence). CDR3 length: 14 amino acids. CDR3 sequence reads: CANSFRDRVYEQYV. The CDR3 DNA reads TGTGCCAATTCTTTCCGGGACAGGGTTTACGAGCAGTACGTC.